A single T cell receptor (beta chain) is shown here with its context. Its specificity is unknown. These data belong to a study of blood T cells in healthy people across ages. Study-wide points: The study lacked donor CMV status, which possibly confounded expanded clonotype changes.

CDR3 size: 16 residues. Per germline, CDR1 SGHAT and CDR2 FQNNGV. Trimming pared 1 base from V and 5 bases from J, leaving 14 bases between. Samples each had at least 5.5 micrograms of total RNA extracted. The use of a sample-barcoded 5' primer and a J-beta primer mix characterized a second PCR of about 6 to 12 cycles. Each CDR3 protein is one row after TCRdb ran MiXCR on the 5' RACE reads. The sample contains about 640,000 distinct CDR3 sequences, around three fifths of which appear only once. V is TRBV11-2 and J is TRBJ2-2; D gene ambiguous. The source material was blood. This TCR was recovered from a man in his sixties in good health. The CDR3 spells CASSLGRSRWTGELFF. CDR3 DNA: TGTGCCAGCAGCTTAGGGAGATCTAGATGGACCGGGGAGCTGTTTTTT.